The clone carrying this T cell receptor beta chain was seen a handful of times. Its specificity is unknown. The CDR3 runs to 13 residues. Trimming removed 1 base at V and 10 bases at J, with 13 bases between. The germline gives CDR1 SEHNR, CDR2 FQNEAQ (reference sequence). This record belongs to a study of OX40 agonist ivuxolimab in advanced cancers. Overall study context: The study enrolled dose-escalation patients with hepatocellular carcinoma, melanoma, renal cell or head and neck cancer. Participants averaged approximately 60 years of age (range roughly 23 to 80) and were less than 85% male.

TCRdb keeps only in-frame clones here, not all; method: immunoSEQ multiplex PCR. The sample holds 70,000 or so clones, about 89% seen once. Study results and caveats: Compared with CD4+, CD8+ T cells on average had more expanded clones. Partial responders dosed at 0.1-3.0 mg/kg displayed clonal expansion ranking among the lowest.

The sequence came from an adult with an advanced solid tumor such as melanoma, head and neck, liver or kidney cancer. The specimen was CD4+ or CD8+ T cells sorted from blood, collected in a trial of the OX40 agonist ivuxolimab. The V call is TRBV7-9, the J call TRBJ1-1; the D gene is possibly TRBD1 (5 bases). The CDR3 loop is CASSLVGEGTAFF. CDR3 nucleotide sequence: TGTGCCAGCAGCTTAGTTGGGGAAGGGACAGCTTTCTTT.